This T cell receptor beta chain was sequenced during a study of blood T cell repertoires in COVID-19. Across the whole study: Nucleic acid was either cDNA or gDNA, and it came from T cells, B-cell-depleted T cells, or PBMCs.

The study drew participants aged about 18 to 89 years from 20 to 30 US areas. Grouping used clinical history reported by participants in a survey and questionnaire. Original data processing: The assay estimated nucleated cells by amplifying reference gene primers. This table comes from immunoSEQ multiplex PCR, and its TCRdb copy is limited to in-frame clones, with some not included. The V and J calls and clone size are taken from that table; D and trimming were inferred from the DNA. This table holds some 530,000 clones, about nine tenths found once. Germline assignment: CDR1 LGHDT and CDR2 YNNKEL (reference sequence). The CDR3 sequence is 14 residues long. The trim removed 1 base at V and 9 bases at J, leaving 5 bases unmatched.

This chain links TRBV3-1 (or the pseudogene TRBV3-2) with TRBJ2-1; 8 bases are a match to TRBD1. Source material: PBMCs or T cells enriched from blood (not recorded which). The sequence was obtained from a woman aged 55-70 years who had recovered from COVID-19. CDR3 DNA sequence: TGTGCCAGCAGCCAAGTTGCAGGGGGCGGTGAGCAGTTCTTC. Its translation is CASSQVAGGGEQFF.